A selection of T cell receptor beta chains follows, all from one sample in a study of beta chain features in type 1 diabetes. This table comes from immunoSEQ multiplex PCR, and its TCRdb copy is limited to in-frame clones, with some not included. The table records 600,000 or so clones, around 12% of them present only once. Sample: naive CD4+ T cells from blood. Every receptor here comes from a man aged 30-40 years with type 1 diabetes. CDR3s include the opening cysteine and the closing phenylalanine or tryptophan. Each record gives: V gene, clone size, J gene, D gene, CDR3 DNA, CDR3 protein. A D gene is named only where the DNA matches it firmly. A clone size is listed for some rows: how often the clone was seen (once, few, many), or a class if it is expanded.

v_call: TRBV6-5; clone_size: -; j_call: TRBJ2-1; d_call: TRBD2; cdr3_nt: TGTGCCAGCAGTTACTCGAAGCTAGCGGGGGGCAATGAGCAGTTCTTC; cdr3_aa: CASSYSKLAGGNEQFF
v_call: TRBV29-1; clone_size: -; j_call: TRBJ1-2; d_call: TRBD1; cdr3_nt: TGCAGCGTTGAAAGGGTGACAGGGAACTATGGCTACACCTTC; cdr3_aa: CSVERVTGNYGYTF
v_call: TRBV5-4; clone_size: -; j_call: TRBJ2-5; d_call: TRBD2; cdr3_nt: TGTGCCAGCAGCGGGGGACTAGCAGAAGAGACCCAGTACTTC; cdr3_aa: CASSGGLAEETQYF
v_call: TRBV13; clone_size: few; j_call: TRBJ2-7; d_call: -; cdr3_nt: TGTGCCAGCAGCTTTCAGTCCTACGAGCAGTACTTC; cdr3_aa: CASSFQSYEQYF
v_call: TRBV27; clone_size: few; j_call: TRBJ2-5; d_call: TRBD2; cdr3_nt: TGTGCCAGCAGTTTGCTAGCGGGGGGAACAAAGACCCAGTACTTC; cdr3_aa: CASSLLAGGTKTQYF
v_call: TRBV18; clone_size: few; j_call: TRBJ2-5; d_call: TRBD1; cdr3_nt: TGTGCCAGCTCACCACAACAGGGGACCCAAGAGACCCAGTACTTC; cdr3_aa: CASSPQQGTQETQYF
v_call: TRBV5-1; clone_size: few; j_call: TRBJ2-2; d_call: TRBD2; cdr3_nt: TGCGCCAGCAGCACCGTCTGGACTAGCGGGGCCGGGGAGCTGTTTTTT; cdr3_aa: CASSTVWTSGAGELFF
v_call: TRBV7-2; clone_size: -; j_call: TRBJ1-2; d_call: -; cdr3_nt: TGTGCCAGCAGCCCGTCTGGGGTGCAGGGCCGGGTTGGCTACACCTTC; cdr3_aa: CASSPSGVQGRVGYTF
v_call: TRBV7-2; clone_size: few; j_call: TRBJ2-5; d_call: -; cdr3_nt: TGTGCCAGCAGCCGCCTATTGGAGGCTCAGTACTTC; cdr3_aa: CASSRLLEAQYF
v_call: TRBV4-3; clone_size: few; j_call: TRBJ2-1; d_call: -; cdr3_nt: TGCGCCAGCAGCCAAGATGGGGGGTCCTACAATGAGCAGTTCTTC; cdr3_aa: CASSQDGGSYNEQFF
v_call: TRBV29-1; clone_size: few; j_call: TRBJ2-3; d_call: TRBD2; cdr3_nt: TGCAGCGTTTACAGCCCCGGACTAGCGGGGGGCACAGATACGCAGTATTTT; cdr3_aa: CSVYSPGLAGGTDTQYF
v_call: TRBV7-2; clone_size: -; j_call: TRBJ2-3; d_call: TRBD2; cdr3_nt: TGTGCCAGCAGCTCGTCACTAGCGGGGGGCACAGATACGCAGTATTTT; cdr3_aa: CASSSSLAGGTDTQYF
v_call: TRBV5-1; clone_size: few; j_call: TRBJ1-2; d_call: -; cdr3_nt: TGCGCCAGCAGCTCGGGACCGACTAACTATGGCTACACCTTC; cdr3_aa: CASSSGPTNYGYTF
v_call: TRBV7-9; clone_size: few; j_call: TRBJ2-7; d_call: TRBD1; cdr3_nt: TGTGCCAGCAGCCAAGGTGGACAGGGGGAATACGAGCAGTACTTC; cdr3_aa: CASSQGGQGEYEQYF
v_call: TRBV6-5; clone_size: once; j_call: TRBJ1-5; d_call: -; cdr3_nt: TGTGCCAGCAGTTTGGTTTACGGGAGCAATCAGCCCCAGCATTTT; cdr3_aa: CASSLVYGSNQPQHF
v_call: TRBV7-9; clone_size: few; j_call: TRBJ1-3; d_call: -; cdr3_nt: TGTGCCAGCAGCTTGAACACCATATATTTT; cdr3_aa: CASSLNTIYF
v_call: TRBV5-1; clone_size: few; j_call: TRBJ1-4; d_call: -; cdr3_nt: TGCGCCAGCAGCTTGGTCGGGGTCTCCGGTACGGAAAAACTGTTTTTT; cdr3_aa: CASSLVGVSGTEKLFF
v_call: TRBV5-6; clone_size: -; j_call: TRBJ1-1; d_call: -; cdr3_nt: TGTGCCAGCAGCTTAGCGGGAATCATGAACACTGAAGCTTTCTTT; cdr3_aa: CASSLAGIMNTEAFF
v_call: TRBV7-2; clone_size: few; j_call: TRBJ2-7; d_call: -; cdr3_nt: TGTGCCAGCAGCTTAAACCCAGCGGGCGACTCCTACGAGCAGTACTTC; cdr3_aa: CASSLNPAGDSYEQYF
v_call: TRBV9; clone_size: -; j_call: TRBJ2-7; d_call: -; cdr3_nt: TGTGCCAGCAGCGTAGAGGGCAGGGCCTACGAGCAGTACTTC; cdr3_aa: CASSVEGRAYEQYF
v_call: TRBV30; clone_size: -; j_call: TRBJ1-2; d_call: -; cdr3_nt: TGTGCCTGTCATAGGGGTTATGGCTACACCTTC; cdr3_aa: CACHRGYGYTF
v_call: TRBV7-2; clone_size: -; j_call: TRBJ2-1; d_call: TRBD2; cdr3_nt: TGTGCCAGCAGCCGGACTAGCGACAATGAGCAGTTCTTC; cdr3_aa: CASSRTSDNEQFF
v_call: TRBV29-1; clone_size: -; j_call: TRBJ1-5; d_call: -; cdr3_nt: TGCAGCGTTGAAGTCGGCGGTAGCAATCAGCCCCAGCATTTT; cdr3_aa: CSVEVGGSNQPQHF
v_call: TRBV4-3; clone_size: few; j_call: TRBJ1-2; d_call: TRBD1; cdr3_nt: TGCGCCAGCAGCTTACAGGGGGCGGATGGCTACACCTTC; cdr3_aa: CASSLQGADGYTF
v_call: TRBV19; clone_size: -; j_call: TRBJ2-5; d_call: -; cdr3_nt: TGTGCCAGTAGTAAACAGGACGAAGAGACCCAGTACTTC; cdr3_aa: CASSKQDEETQYF
v_call: TRBV19; clone_size: -; j_call: TRBJ1-2; d_call: -; cdr3_nt: TGTGCCAGTAGTATCACCCCAGGGGACTATGGCTACACCTTC; cdr3_aa: CASSITPGDYGYTF
v_call: TRBV6-5; clone_size: few; j_call: TRBJ2-2; d_call: TRBD1; cdr3_nt: TGTGCCAGCAGTTACCGAGGGACAGGAAACACCGGGGAGCTGTTTTTT; cdr3_aa: CASSYRGTGNTGELFF
v_call: TRBV11-2; clone_size: few; j_call: TRBJ1-4; d_call: -; cdr3_nt: TGTGCCAGCAGTCGGACGGCAACTAATGAAAAACTGTTTTTT; cdr3_aa: CASSRTATNEKLFF
v_call: TRBV5-1; clone_size: few; j_call: TRBJ2-1; d_call: -; cdr3_nt: TGCGCCAGCAGCCTGCAATTAAATGAGCAGTTCTTC; cdr3_aa: CASSLQLNEQFF
v_call: TRBV5-1; clone_size: few; j_call: TRBJ1-1; d_call: TRBD1; cdr3_nt: TGCGCCAGCAGCTTGGGAGGGACAGGGTCTGGGGCTGAAGCTTTCTTT; cdr3_aa: CASSLGGTGSGAEAFF
v_call: TRBV7-9; clone_size: -; j_call: TRBJ2-2; d_call: TRBD1; cdr3_nt: TGTGCCAGCAGCCCGGGACAGGGGGACACCGGGGAGCTGTTTTTT; cdr3_aa: CASSPGQGDTGELFF
v_call: TRBV18; clone_size: -; j_call: TRBJ1-3; d_call: -; cdr3_nt: TGTGCCAGCTCACACCGGGACAACTCTGGAAACACCATATATTTT; cdr3_aa: CASSHRDNSGNTIYF
v_call: TRBV9; clone_size: -; j_call: TRBJ2-4; d_call: -; cdr3_nt: TGTGCCAGCGGACCAGGGTTATCAGCCATTGGCAAAAACATTCAGTACTTC; cdr3_aa: CASGPGLSAIGKNIQYF
v_call: TRBV11-2; clone_size: -; j_call: TRBJ2-7; d_call: -; cdr3_nt: TGTGCCAGCAGCTGGGGCAGGGGAGGGTACGAGCAGTACTTC; cdr3_aa: CASSWGRGGYEQYF
v_call: TRBV2; clone_size: -; j_call: TRBJ2-1; d_call: -; cdr3_nt: TGTGCCAGCAGTGGAACTAGCCTTGAGCAGTTCTTC; cdr3_aa: CASSGTSLEQFF